A single sample is the source of the 5 T cell receptor beta chains below, sequenced in a study of cytomegalovirus exposure and HLA in healthy donors. PCR employed 60 Vbeta and 13 Jbeta primers. Clones were sequenced by immunoSEQ multiplex PCR, and TCRdb holds only the in-frame ones, with some missing. The sample consists of over 200,000 clones, roughly 80% of them appearing once. Sequenced: PBMCs. Receptors were obtained from a male donor in good health and CMV-seronegative.

V is TRBV7-8 and J is TRBJ2-1, with D perhaps matching TRBD1 (6 bases). The CDR3 loop spans 13 amino acids. Germline CDR1 is SGHVS and CDR2 is FQNEAQ. The germline V and J ends were trimmed by 1 base and 9 bases, with 10 bases remaining between them. CDR3 sequence: CASSLVQGTEQFF. Written as DNA, the CDR3 is TGTGCCAGCAGCTTAGTGCAGGGGACTGAGCAGTTCTTC.

The CDR3 region has the DNA TGTGCCAGCAGCCCCGGGGTGGACTACGTGGAGGCCGATTACAATGAGCAGTTCTTC. Protein: CASSPGVDYVEADYNEQFF. This chain joins TRBV5-6 and TRBJ2-1; maybe TRBD2 (6 bases). CDR3 size: 19 residues. Trimming stripped 4 bases from V and 4 bases from J, with 27 bases between. Per germline, CDR1 SGHDT and CDR2 YYEEEE.

The rearrangement joins TRBV7-6 to TRBJ2-2; 11 bases match TRBD2. The CDR3 contains 18 residues. Germline V lookup: CDR1 SGHVS, CDR2 FNYEAQ. V was pared by 1 base and J by 4 bases, with 8 bases of the junction left unmatched. The CDR3 spells CASSLGASGRLGTGELFF. CDR3 bases: TGTGCCAGCAGCTTAGGGGCTAGCGGGAGGTTAGGCACCGGGGAGCTGTTTTTT.

This chain joins TRBV6-1 and TRBJ2-1; 10 bases align to TRBD2. V was clipped by 2 bases and J by 6 bases; unmatched bases: 4. Germline lookup yields CDR1 MNHNS and CDR2 SASEGT. This CDR3 spans 15 amino acids. The DNA for the CDR3 is TGTGCCAGCAGTGAACGGGGACTAGCGATCAATGAGCAGTTCTTC. Encoded protein: CASSERGLAINEQFF.

The gene calls are TRBV6-5 and TRBJ1-6; 10 bases line up with TRBD1. The CDR3 contains 14 residues. Germline V gives CDR1 MNHEY, CDR2 SVGAGI. V lost 7 bases and J lost 10; bases outside the gene matches: 7. Here the CDR3 reads CASNGQGGGSPLHF. CDR3 coding DNA: TGTGCCAGCAACGGACAGGGGGGTGGATCACCCCTCCACTTT.